Sequencing of this T cell receptor beta chain was carried out in a study of T cell responses to AZD1222 COVID-19 vaccine (dated by TCRdb to 2020 to 2023). Turning to the overall study: TCR sequencing was performed for 230 to 250 trial participants, of whom 200 to 210 were given two doses of AZD1222 and around 25 were given two doses of MenACWY control vaccine. Trial participants were enrolled into age subgroups of 18-55, 56-69 and 70-plus years, which contained around 150, 29 and 61 TCR-sequenced participants, respectively. What the authors observed across the whole study: The whole spike protein was spanned by vaccine-associated CD4 TCRs, and dominant responses were seen in regions 160-218 and 743-854. Reportedly, close to half of the unique spike-specific TCRs recognized epitopes lying outside the regions that are mutated in the B.1.351 and B.1.1.7 variants. A significant rise in spike-specific TCR breadth and depth was observed after two AZD1222 doses relative to day 0 and relative to MenACWY recipients. Only six AZD1222 recipients were SARS-CoV-2 seropositive at baseline, limiting conclusions about previously exposed vaccinees. Participants were mostly white British, with more females than males. The authors suggested clonal diversity may have been underestimated. No day 14 peak-response samples were available, so repertoires were characterized only after the peak T cell response. The 56-69-year group was small, and its depth increase did not reach significance, likely because of low power.

The time point label here, explained by the study, means: about 28 days (+/-7) after the second vaccine dose. AZD1222 recipients given second doses at about 4 weeks or at about 12 weeks were pooled, since spike-specific TCR depth and breadth were not found to differ between the two schedules. The vaccinee samples were drawn from two UK trials, COV001 and COV002, one of which was a single-blind randomized controlled phase 2/3 trial testing AZD1222 (ChAdOx1 nCoV-19) in healthy adults. Trial participant PBMC samples were collected at day 0 and day 28 after the second dose for TCRbeta chain sequencing. The CDR3 regions of human TCRbeta chains were subjected to immunosequencing. Turning to the authors' computational methods: Repertoire TCRs were matched against a reference library of SARS-CoV-2-specific TCRs generated with the MIRA antigen-specificity platform. Breadth meant the fraction of unique TCRs that were SARS-CoV-2-associated, whereas depth meant the fraction of total T cells that were SARS-CoV-2-associated. Each spike-specific TCR was assigned to its reactive spike region and to a CD4 or CD8 class using the MIRA data. Log10-transformed breadth and depth values were compared by one-way ANOVA with Sidak's multiple comparisons tests. Not all clones reach the TCRdb copy of this immuneACCESS table, which keeps in-frame sequences only. Checked studies attribute under half of the gap to unresolved V genes and leave the rest unexplained. For V, J and clone size, that table is used; D and trimming come from the DNA. This sample has over 85,000 clones in its table, and roughly 92% of those were observed once. Roughly 2.7% of the sample rests with the top ten.

CDR1 is given as LGHDT and CDR2 as YNNKEL, both from the germline V gene (reference sequence). At the junction V is shortened by 5 bases and J by 7 bases, with 15 bases in between. The CDR3 sequence holds 14 residues, the cysteine and phenylalanine included. The read is trimmed to its CDR3 DNA, 42 bases read in frame from base 1. With respect to this clone: The clone's antigen remains unknown. Qualities for individual bases were not recorded, and no much larger clone is one base off.

The sequence links TRBV3-1 (or the pseudogene TRBV3-2) to TRBJ1-5; the D gene is possibly TRBD1, with 6 bases matching. Sequencing used peripheral blood, obtained 28 days after the second AZD1222 dose. This receptor was obtained from an adult who received the AZD1222 COVID-19 vaccine. The CDR3 has the sequence CASSWGGAEQPQHF. The nucleotides are TGTGCCAGCAGCTGGGGGGGCGCGGAGCAGCCCCAGCATTTT.